This T cell receptor (beta chain) comes out of a study of T cell responses to AZD1222 COVID-19 vaccine. TCRdb's copy holds only in-frame clones and misses some; the assay was immunoSEQ multiplex PCR. Of 150,000 to 200,000 clones in the sample, around 94% were seen once. As concerns this clone: Its antigen is unknown.

Regarding the study as a whole: The study found Spike-specific TCR breadth and depth rose after two AZD1222 doses.

The V and J ends lost 2 bases and 3 bases respectively, with 11 bases between them. This CDR3 has 14 amino acids. CDR1 and CDR2 (germline): SGHRS, YFSETQ. The material sequenced was peripheral blood, taken on day 0 of AZD1222 vaccination. The chain links TRBV5-1 to TRBJ1-1; D gene unclear. The sequence derives from an adult in good health. Written as DNA, the CDR3 is TGCGCCAGCAGCTTTGCTTTCGCGGACACTGAAGCTTTCTTT. It specifies CASSFAFADTEAFF. Based on the CDR3 plus reference TRBV5-1 and TRBJ1-1, the full variable domain is KAGVTQTPRYLIKTRGQQVTLSCSPISGHRSVSWYQQTPGQGLQFLFEYFSETQRNKGNFPGRFSGRQFSNSRSEMNVSTLELGDSALYLCASSFAFADTEAFFGQGTRLTVV.